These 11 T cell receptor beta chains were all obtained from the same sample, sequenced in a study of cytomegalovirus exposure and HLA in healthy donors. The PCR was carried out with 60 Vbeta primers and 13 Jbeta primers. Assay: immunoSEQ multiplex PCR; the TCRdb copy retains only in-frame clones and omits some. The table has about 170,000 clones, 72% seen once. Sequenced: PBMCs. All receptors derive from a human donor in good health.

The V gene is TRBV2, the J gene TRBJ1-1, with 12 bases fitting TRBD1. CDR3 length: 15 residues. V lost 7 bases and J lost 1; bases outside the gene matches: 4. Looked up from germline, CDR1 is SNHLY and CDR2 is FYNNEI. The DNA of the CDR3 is TGTGCCAGCATTGGGACAGGGGGCCCGAACACTGAAGCTTTCTTT. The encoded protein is CASIGTGGPNTEAFF. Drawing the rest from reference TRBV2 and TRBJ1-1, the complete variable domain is EPEVTQTPSHQVTQMGQEVILRCVPISNHLYFYWYRQILGQKVEFLVSFYNNEISEKSEIFDDQFSVERPDGSNFTLKIRSTKLEDSAMYFCASIGTGGPNTEAFFGQGTRLTVV.

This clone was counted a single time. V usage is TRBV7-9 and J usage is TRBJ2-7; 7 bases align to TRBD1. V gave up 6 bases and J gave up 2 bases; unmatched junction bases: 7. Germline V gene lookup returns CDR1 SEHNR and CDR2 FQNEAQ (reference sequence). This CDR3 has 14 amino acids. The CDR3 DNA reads TGTGCCAGCAGTACTGCCGGGACAGCCTACGAGCAGTACTTC. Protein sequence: CASSTAGTAYEQYF.

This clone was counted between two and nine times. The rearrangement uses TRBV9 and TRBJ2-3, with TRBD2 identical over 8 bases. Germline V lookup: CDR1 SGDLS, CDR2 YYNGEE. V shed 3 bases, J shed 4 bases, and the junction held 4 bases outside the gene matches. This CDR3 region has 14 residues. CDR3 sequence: CASSGDGGADTQYF. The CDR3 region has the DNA TGTGCCAGCAGCGGCGACGGGGGGGCAGATACGCAGTATTTT.

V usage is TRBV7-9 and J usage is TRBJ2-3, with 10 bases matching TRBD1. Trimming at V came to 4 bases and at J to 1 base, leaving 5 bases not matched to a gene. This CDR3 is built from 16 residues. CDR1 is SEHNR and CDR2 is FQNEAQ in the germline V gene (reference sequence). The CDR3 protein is CASSSTGGAGTDTQYF. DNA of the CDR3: TGTGCCAGCAGCTCGACAGGGGGCGCCGGCACAGATACGCAGTATTTT.

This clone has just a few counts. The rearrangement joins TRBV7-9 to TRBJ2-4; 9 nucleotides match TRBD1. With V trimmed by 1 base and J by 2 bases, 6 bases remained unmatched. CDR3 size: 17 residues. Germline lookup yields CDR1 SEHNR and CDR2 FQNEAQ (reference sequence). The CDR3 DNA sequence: TGTGCCAGCAGCTTAGGTCTGGACAGGGGCCCCAAAAACATTCAGTACTTC. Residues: CASSLGLDRGPKNIQYF.

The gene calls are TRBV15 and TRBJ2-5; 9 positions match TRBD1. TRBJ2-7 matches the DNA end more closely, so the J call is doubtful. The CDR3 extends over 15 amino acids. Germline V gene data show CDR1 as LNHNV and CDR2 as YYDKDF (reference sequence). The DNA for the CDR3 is TGTGCCACCAGCATTGAGCTGGACAGGGGCTACGAGCAGTACTTC. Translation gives CATSIELDRGYEQYF.

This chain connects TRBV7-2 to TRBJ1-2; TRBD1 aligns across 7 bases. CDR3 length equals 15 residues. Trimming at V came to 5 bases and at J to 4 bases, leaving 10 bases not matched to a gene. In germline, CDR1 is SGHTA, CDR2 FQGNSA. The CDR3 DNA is TGTGCCAGCAGCCCCCGACAGGGTTTGACCTATGGCTACACCTTC. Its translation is CASSPRQGLTYGYTF. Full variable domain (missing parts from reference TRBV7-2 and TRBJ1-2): GAGVSQSPSNKVTEKGKDVELRCDPISGHTALYWYRQSLGQGLEFLIYFQGNSAPDKSGLPSDRFSAERTGGSVSTLTIQRTQQEDSAVYLCASSPRQGLTYGYTFGSGTRLTVV.

CDR3 DNA sequence: TGCGCCAGCAGCCAGTTCTCAGGGGCTGGAAACACCATATATTTT. It encodes CASSQFSGAGNTIYF. The chain joins TRBV5-1 to TRBJ1-3; a possible D gene is TRBD1 (6 bases). V lost 4 bases to trimming and J lost 2 bases, with 13 bases between them. CDR1 and CDR2 from the germline V gene are SGHRS and YFSETQ. The length of the CDR3 is 15 residues.

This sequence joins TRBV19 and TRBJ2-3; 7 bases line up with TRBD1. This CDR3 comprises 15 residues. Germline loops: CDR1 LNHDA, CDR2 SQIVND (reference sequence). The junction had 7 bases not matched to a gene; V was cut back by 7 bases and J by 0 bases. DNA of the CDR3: TGTGCCAGTACCAGGACAGGCCTAAGCACAGATACGCAGTATTTT. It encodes CASTRTGLSTDTQYF.

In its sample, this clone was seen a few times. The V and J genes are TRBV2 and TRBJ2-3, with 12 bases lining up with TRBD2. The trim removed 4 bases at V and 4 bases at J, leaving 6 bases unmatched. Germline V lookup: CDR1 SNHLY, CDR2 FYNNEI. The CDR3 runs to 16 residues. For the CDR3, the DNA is TGTGCCAGCAGTGCTTCTAGCGGGGGGGCCGCAGATACGCAGTATTTT. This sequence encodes CASSASSGGAADTQYF.

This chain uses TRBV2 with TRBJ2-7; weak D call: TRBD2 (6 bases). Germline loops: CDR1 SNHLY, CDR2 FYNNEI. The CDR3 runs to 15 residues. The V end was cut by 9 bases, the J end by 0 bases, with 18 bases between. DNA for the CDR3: TGTGCCAGTGGGGGGTCCGGGCCATCCTCCTACGAGCAGTACTTC. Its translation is CASGGSGPSSYEQYF.